The 17 T cell receptor beta chains below all came from one sample that was sequenced in a study of cytomegalovirus exposure and HLA in healthy donors. 60 Vbeta and 13 Jbeta primers were used in PCR. The repertoire was sequenced with immunoSEQ multiplex PCR; TCRdb's copy has only in-frame clones and lacks some. The sample shows over 200,000 clones, approximately 80% of them seen only once. The sample taken for sequencing was PBMCs. Receptors originate from a middle-aged woman in good health and CMV-seronegative.

The rearrangement joins TRBV30 to TRBJ2-5; D might be TRBD2 (6 bases). V lost 2 bases to trimming and J lost 5 bases, with 12 bases between them. The CDR3 consists of 13 residues. Per germline, CDR1 GTSNPN and CDR2 SVGIG (reference sequence). The CDR3 sequence is CAWSWAGPETQYF. The CDR3 DNA sequence: TGTGCCTGGAGTTGGGCGGGGCCGGAGACCCAGTACTTC. The full variable domain, rest sourced from reference TRBV30 and TRBJ2-5, is SQTIHQWPATLVQPVGSPLSLECTVEGTSNPNLYWYRQAAGRGLQLLFYSVGIGQISSEVPQNLSASRPQDRQFILSSKKLLLSDSGFYLCAWSWAGPETQYFGPGTRLLVL.

The J gene is TRBJ2-2, the V gene TRBV5-1; 8 bases are shared with TRBD2. This CDR3 is 16 amino acids long. J lost 0 bases, V lost 3 bases, and 4 bases had no gene match. Germline V gene data show CDR1 as SGHRS and CDR2 as YFSETQ. CDR3 sequence: CASSYTSGANTGELFF. CDR3 nucleotides: TGCGCCAGCAGCTATACTAGCGGAGCGAACACCGGGGAGCTGTTTTTT. The full variable domain, its missing parts supplied by reference TRBV5-1 and TRBJ2-2, is KAGVTQTPRYLIKTRGQQVTLSCSPISGHRSVSWYQQTPGQGLQFLFEYFSETQRNKGNFPGRFSGRQFSNSRSEMNVSTLELGDSALYLCASSYTSGANTGELFFGEGSRLTVL.

This chain links TRBV18 with TRBJ2-1; TRBD1 matches 10 bases. The CDR3 extends over 15 amino acids. Trimming took 8 bases from V and 8 from J; bases not matched to a gene: 12. Germline V gene sequence: CDR1 KGHSH, CDR2 LQKENI. CDR3 nucleotide sequence: TGTGCCAGCGACCTTCGGGACAGGGGCGAGTATGAGCAGTTCTTC. As protein: CASDLRDRGEYEQFF.

The genes are TRBV5-1 and TRBJ1-2; the match to TRBD1 covers 7 bases. Unmatched junction bases numbered 3, after V lost 4 bases and J lost 3 bases. The CDR3 is 13 residues long. CDR1 is SGHRS, CDR2 YFSETQ, per germline. Here the CDR3 reads CASSIDRDYGYTF. DNA for the CDR3: TGCGCCAGCAGCATCGACAGGGACTATGGCTACACCTTC.

V is TRBV7-9 and J is TRBJ1-1, with D perhaps matching TRBD1 (5 bases). Trimming removed 3 bases at V and 3 bases at J, with 8 bases between. Germline CDR1 SEHNR, CDR2 FQNEAQ (reference sequence). The CDR3 consists of 13 residues. CDR3: CASSLQGDTEAFF. In DNA form, the CDR3 reads TGTGCCAGCAGCTTGCAAGGGGACACTGAAGCTTTCTTT.

This sequence joins TRBV6-4 and TRBJ2-1, with D maybe TRBD1 (6 bases). V was clipped by 6 bases and J by 8 bases, with 14 bases between them. The germline V gene encodes CDR1 MRHNA and CDR2 SNTAGT. The CDR3 runs 13 residues. This chain's CDR3 is CASSATGVDEQFF. The CDR3 DNA reads as TGTGCCAGCAGCGCGACAGGAGTCGATGAGCAGTTCTTC.

The table lists this clone with a count of one. The chain's CDR3 is CASRGLAEETQYF. Here the CDR3 DNA reads TGTGCCAGCAGGGGACTAGCTGAGGAGACCCAGTACTTC. This rearrangement joins TRBV6-6 to TRBJ2-5; 9 bases agree with TRBD2. Germline-derived CDR1 and CDR2 are MNHNY and SVGAGI (reference sequence). The CDR3 has 13 amino acids. Trimming took 6 bases from V and 5 from J; bases not matched to a gene: 4.

On this clone itself: At one end, the junction sequence differs from germline, possibly due to a read error. The genes are TRBV7-9 and TRBJ2-7, with 8 bases lining up with TRBD1. The CDR3 covers 14 residues. Germline lookup yields CDR1 SEHNR and CDR2 FQNEAQ (reference sequence). The CDR3 loop reads CSSSMGTGDYEQYF. The DNA of the CDR3 is TGTTCCAGCAGCATGGGGACAGGTGACTACGAGCAGTACTTC.

The V and J genes are TRBV18 and TRBJ2-7, with TRBD2 matching 12 bases. The J segment lost 1 base and the V segment lost 3 bases, leaving 1 base of the junction unmatched. This CDR3 is 15 amino acids long. Per germline, CDR1 KGHSH and CDR2 LQKENI. CDR3 DNA sequence: TGTGCCAGCTCACCTACTAGCGGGGGGTCCTACGAGCAGTACTTC. The encoded protein is CASSPTSGGSYEQYF. Using reference TRBV18 and TRBJ2-7 for the parts outside the CDR3, the full variable domain is NAGVMQNPRHLVRRRGQEARLRCSPMKGHSHVYWYRQLPEEGLKFMVYLQKENIIDESGMPKERFSAEFPKEGPSILRIQQVVRGDSAAYFCASSPTSGGSYEQYFGPGTRLTVT.

The V gene is TRBV5-1, the J gene TRBJ2-5, with TRBD2 matching over 14 bases. CDR3 length: 18 residues. J gave up 5 bases and V 3 bases, and 12 bases lay outside the gene matches. In germline, CDR1 is SGHRS, CDR2 YFSETQ. The CDR3 bases are TGCGCCAGCAGCTCTGGACTAGCGGGGGGCCTCCCCGGGGAGACCCAGTACTTC. Translating gives CASSSGLAGGLPGETQYF.

This clone was counted a single time. The chain is built from TRBV6-5 and TRBJ2-5; perhaps TRBD1 as D (8 bases). The V gene's germline CDR1 is MNHEY and CDR2 SVGAGI. CDR3 length: 14 amino acids. The V and J ends lost 6 bases and 5 bases respectively, with 16 bases between them. The CDR3: CASSPDRGGETQYF. The CDR3, as DNA: TGTGCCAGCAGCCCCGACAGGGGAGGGGAGACCCAGTACTTC.

V usage is TRBV2 and J usage is TRBJ1-1; unclear D gene. Germline CDR1 is SNHLY and CDR2 is FYNNEI. This CDR3 has 14 residues. Between the trimmed V and J ends, which lost 3 bases and 11 bases, there was a span of 19 bases. CDR3 DNA: TGTGCCAGCAGTGACCGTCGGGTTATGGAGGTTGCTTTCTTT. It yields the protein CASSDRRVMEVAFF.

The J gene is TRBJ1-5, the V gene TRBV19; D unresolved. The CDR3 runs 14 residues. The germline V and J ends were trimmed by 3 bases and 3 bases, with 9 bases remaining between them. The germline V gene has CDR1 LNHDA and CDR2 SQIVND (reference sequence). CDR3 bases: TGTGCCAGTAGTATTCCGGGGATCAATCAGCCCCAGCATTTT. Translating gives CASSIPGINQPQHF.

V gene TRBV27 combines with J gene TRBJ1-6, with D tentatively TRBD1 (6 bases). The CDR3 totals 15 residues. V was trimmed by 3 bases and J by 5 bases, leaving 11 bases between them. Per germline, CDR1 MNHEY and CDR2 SMNVEV (reference sequence). The CDR3 is CASSFQGRDNSPLHF. CDR3 nucleotide sequence: TGTGCCAGCAGTTTTCAGGGGAGGGATAATTCACCCCTCCACTTT.

The gene calls are TRBV6-5 and TRBJ2-1, with 7 bases matching TRBD2. Germline V gene sequence: CDR1 MNHEY, CDR2 SVGAGI. V shed 7 bases, J shed 11 bases, and the junction held 11 bases outside the gene matches. The CDR3 covers 13 residues. CDR3 residues: CASNPSGAVQQFF. CDR3 DNA sequence: TGTGCCAGCAACCCAAGCGGGGCGGTTCAGCAGTTCTTC.

This clone has just a few counts. The chain joins TRBV9 to TRBJ1-3; D is unclear. Trimming took off 3 bases at V and 1 base at J, with 11 bases between the two ends. Germline CDR1 and CDR2: SGDLS and YYNGEE. CDR3 length equals 15 residues. CDR3 DNA: TGTGCCAGCAGCGCCTCGGGAGCTTCTGGAAACACCATATATTTT. Translation gives CASSASGASGNTIYF. Combining the CDR3 with reference TRBV9 and TRBJ1-3 gives the whole variable domain DSGVTQTPKHLITATGQRVTLRCSPRSGDLSVYWYQQSLDQGLQFLIQYYNGEERAKGNILERFSAQQFPDLHSELNLSSLELGDSALYFCASSASGASGNTIYFGEGSWLTVV.

This clone was seen once. The rearrangement links TRBV19 to TRBJ1-1, with a tentative D call TRBD1 (5 bases). Germline-derived CDR1 and CDR2 are LNHDA and SQIVND (reference sequence). The length of the CDR3 is 15 residues. The ends were cut back, 3 bases at V and 5 bases at J, with 16 bases in the middle. The CDR3 nucleotides read TGTGCCAGTAGTATCGCTCGTCAGGGTGGGACTGAAGCTTTCTTT. It is translated as CASSIARQGGTEAFF.